This record concerns one T cell receptor (beta chain) sequence. The CDR3 runs to 15 residues. Trimming took 3 bases from V and 2 from J; bases not matched to a gene: 7. The data originate from a study of T-cell reconstitution after alpha-beta-depleted transplantation in children. A library of TCRbeta sequences, prepared with unique molecular identifiers, was generated. Each CDR3 protein is one row after TCRdb ran MiXCR on the PCR reads. The data show some 280,000 distinct CDR3 sequences, around 9.6% seen once. The sample was PBMCs from the stem cell graft donor, taken from the stem cell graft. The gene calls are TRBV12-3 or TRBV12-4 and TRBJ2-7; 7 bases are shared with TRBD1. The receptor comes from a human donor who donated a stem cell graft to a child with SCID. This CDR3 is CASSFSGTATYEQYF. DNA of the CDR3: TGTGCCAGCAGTTTCTCCGGGACAGCGACCTACGAGCAGTACTTC.